This paragraph covers one T cell receptor (beta chain) sequence. With random hexamers, 0.5 to 1 ug RNA was reverse transcribed. Amplification of TCR beta CDR3 by immunoSEQ multiplex PCR spanned 54 Vbeta and 13 Jbeta. Via MiXCR, TCRdb re-called the immunoSEQ multiplex PCR reads, giving one row per CDR3 protein. The data hold 150,000 to 190,000 distinct CDR3 sequences, with 90% to 95% observed a single time. This entry belongs to a study of CD8 T cells in Susac syndrome. The CDR3 is 13 residues long. Germline CDR1 and CDR2: MNHEY and SMNVEV (reference sequence). V was pared by 6 bases and J by 10 bases, with 16 bases between.

This receptor was obtained from a human donor with multiple sclerosis. The chain recombines TRBV27 with TRBJ2-1; no definite D call. The specimen sequenced was CD8+ T cells from PBMCs. In nucleotides, the CDR3 is TGTGCCAGCAGCGCAGATTCAGAAGGGGAGCAGTTCTTC. It is translated as CASSADSEGEQFF.